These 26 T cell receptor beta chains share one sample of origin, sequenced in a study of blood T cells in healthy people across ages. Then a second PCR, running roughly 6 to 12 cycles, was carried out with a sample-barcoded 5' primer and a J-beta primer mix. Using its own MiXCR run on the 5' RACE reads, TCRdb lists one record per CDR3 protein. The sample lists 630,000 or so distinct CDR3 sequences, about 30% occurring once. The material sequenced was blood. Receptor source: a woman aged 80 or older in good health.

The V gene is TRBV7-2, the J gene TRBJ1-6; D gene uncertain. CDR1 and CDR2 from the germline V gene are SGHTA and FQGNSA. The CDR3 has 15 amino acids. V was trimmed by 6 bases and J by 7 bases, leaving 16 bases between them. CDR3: CASSLRRGENSPLHF. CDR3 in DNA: TGTGCCAGCAGTCTCAGGCGGGGAGAAAATTCACCCCTCCACTTT.

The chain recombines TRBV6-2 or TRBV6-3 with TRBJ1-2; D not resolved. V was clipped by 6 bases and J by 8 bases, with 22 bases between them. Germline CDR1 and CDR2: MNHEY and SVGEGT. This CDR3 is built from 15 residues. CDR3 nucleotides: TGTGCCAGCAGGAATGATGGTACAAAAAGGGAAGGCTACACCTTC. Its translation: CASRNDGTKREGYTF.

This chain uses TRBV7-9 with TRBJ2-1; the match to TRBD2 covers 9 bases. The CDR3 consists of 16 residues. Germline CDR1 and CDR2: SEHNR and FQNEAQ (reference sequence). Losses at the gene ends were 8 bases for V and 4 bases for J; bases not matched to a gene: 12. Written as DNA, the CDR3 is TGTGCCAGCCCCTTCCCGGGACTAGCACATTACAATGAGCAGTTCTTC. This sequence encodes CASPFPGLAHYNEQFF.

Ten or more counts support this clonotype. CDR3 region: CASSQGYREKTNYGYTF. CDR3 in DNA: TGTGCCAGCAGCCAAGGATACAGGGAGAAAACTAACTATGGCTACACCTTC. This chain uses TRBV3-1 with TRBJ1-2; a weak D match, TRBD1 (6 bases). The germline gives CDR1 LGHDT, CDR2 YNNKEL (reference sequence). The CDR3 covers 17 residues. V lost 1 base to trimming and J lost 0 bases, with 15 bases between them.

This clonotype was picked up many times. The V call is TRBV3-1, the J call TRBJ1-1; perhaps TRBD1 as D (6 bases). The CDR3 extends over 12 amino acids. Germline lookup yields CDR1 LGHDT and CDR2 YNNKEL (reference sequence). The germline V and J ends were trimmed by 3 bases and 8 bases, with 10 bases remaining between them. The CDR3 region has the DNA TGTGCCAGCAGCCAGACAGGCCTCGAAGCTTTCTTT. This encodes CASSQTGLEAFF.

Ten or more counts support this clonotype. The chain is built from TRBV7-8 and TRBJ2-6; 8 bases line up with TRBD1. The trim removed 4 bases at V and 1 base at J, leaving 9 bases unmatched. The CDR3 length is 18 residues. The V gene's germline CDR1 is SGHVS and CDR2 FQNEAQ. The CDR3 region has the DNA TGTGCCAGCAGCTCCCGGGACAGGAGTTTTTCTGGGGCCAACGTCCTGACTTTC. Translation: CASSSRDRSFSGANVLTF.

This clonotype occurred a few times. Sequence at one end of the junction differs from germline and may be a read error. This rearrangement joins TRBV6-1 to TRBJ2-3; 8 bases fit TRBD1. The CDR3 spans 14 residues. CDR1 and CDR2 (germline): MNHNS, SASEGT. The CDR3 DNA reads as TGTGCCGGCAGTGCGCGACAGGGGATAGATACGCAGTATTTT. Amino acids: CAGSARQGIDTQYF.

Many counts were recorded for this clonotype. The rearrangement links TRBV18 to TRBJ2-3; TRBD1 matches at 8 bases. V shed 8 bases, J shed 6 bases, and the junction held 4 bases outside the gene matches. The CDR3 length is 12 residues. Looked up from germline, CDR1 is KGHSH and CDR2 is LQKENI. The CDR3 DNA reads TGTGCCAGCCGAGCAGGGGGCGATACGCAGTATTTT. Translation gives CASRAGGDTQYF.

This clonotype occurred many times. The CDR3 nucleotides are TGTGCCAGCAGCTTACGGGGGCCGGTGACCCAGTACTTC. Protein product: CASSLRGPVTQYF. The chain recombines TRBV5-6 with TRBJ2-5; possibly TRBD1 or TRBD2 for D (6 bases each). There are 13 residues in the CDR3. Between the trimmed V and J ends, which lost 2 bases and 7 bases, there was a span of 12 bases. Per germline, CDR1 SGHDT and CDR2 YYEEEE.

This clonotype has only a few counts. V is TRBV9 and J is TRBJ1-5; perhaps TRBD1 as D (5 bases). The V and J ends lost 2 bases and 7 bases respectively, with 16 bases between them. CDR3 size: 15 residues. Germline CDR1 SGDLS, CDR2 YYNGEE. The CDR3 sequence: CASSVGGGKEQPQHF. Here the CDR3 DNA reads TGTGCCAGCAGCGTTGGGGGAGGGAAAGAGCAGCCCCAGCATTTT.

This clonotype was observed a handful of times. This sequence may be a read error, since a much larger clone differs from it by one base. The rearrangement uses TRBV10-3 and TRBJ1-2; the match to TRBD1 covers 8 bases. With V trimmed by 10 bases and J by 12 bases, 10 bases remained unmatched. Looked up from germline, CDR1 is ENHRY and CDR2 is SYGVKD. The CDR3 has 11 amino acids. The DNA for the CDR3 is TGTGCCACCGGACAGGGTAGGGGCGACACCTTC. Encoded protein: CATGQGRGDTF.

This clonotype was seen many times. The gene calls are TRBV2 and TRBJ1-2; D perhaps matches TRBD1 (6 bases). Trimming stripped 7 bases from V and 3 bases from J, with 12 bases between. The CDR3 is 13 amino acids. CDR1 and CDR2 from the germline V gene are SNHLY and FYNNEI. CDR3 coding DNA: TGTGCCAGCACAGGGGACGGAGACTATGGCTACACCTTC. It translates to CASTGDGDYGYTF. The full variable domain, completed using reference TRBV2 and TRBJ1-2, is EPEVTQTPSHQVTQMGQEVILRCVPISNHLYFYWYRQILGQKVEFLVSFYNNEISEKSEIFDDQFSVERPDGSNFTLKIRSTKLEDSAMYFCASTGDGDYGYTFGSGTRLTVV.

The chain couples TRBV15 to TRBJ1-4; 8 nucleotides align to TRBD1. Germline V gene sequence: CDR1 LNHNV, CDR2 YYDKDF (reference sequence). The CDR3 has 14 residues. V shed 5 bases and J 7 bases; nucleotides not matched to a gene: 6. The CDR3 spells CATSDRDRTEKLFF. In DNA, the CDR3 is TGTGCCACCAGCGACCGGGACAGGACTGAAAAACTGTTTTTT. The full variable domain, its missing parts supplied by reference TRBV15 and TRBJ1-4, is DAMVIQNPRYQVTQFGKPVTLSCSQTLNHNVMYWYQQKSSQAPKLLFHYYDKDFNNEADTPDNFQSRRPNTSFCFLDIRSPGLGDTAMYLCATSDRDRTEKLFFGSGTQLSVL.

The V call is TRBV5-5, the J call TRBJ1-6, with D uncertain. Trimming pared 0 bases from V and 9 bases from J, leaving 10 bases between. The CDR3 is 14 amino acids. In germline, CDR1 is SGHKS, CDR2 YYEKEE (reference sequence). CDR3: CASSLDRNTSPLHF. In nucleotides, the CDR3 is TGTGCCAGCAGCTTGGACAGAAATACTTCACCCCTCCACTTT.

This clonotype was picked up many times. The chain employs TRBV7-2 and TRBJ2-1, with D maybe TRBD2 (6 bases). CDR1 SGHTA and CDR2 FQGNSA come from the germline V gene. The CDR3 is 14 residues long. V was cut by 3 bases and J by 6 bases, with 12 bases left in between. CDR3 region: CASSFLGGGNEQFF. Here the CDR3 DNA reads TGTGCCAGCAGCTTCTTGGGGGGAGGCAATGAGCAGTTCTTC.

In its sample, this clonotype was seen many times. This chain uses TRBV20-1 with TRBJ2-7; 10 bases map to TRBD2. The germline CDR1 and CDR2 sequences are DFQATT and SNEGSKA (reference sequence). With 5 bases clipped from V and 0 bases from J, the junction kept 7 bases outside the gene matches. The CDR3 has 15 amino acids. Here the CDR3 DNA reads TGCAGTGCTCTTAGCGGGGGGCCCAACTCCTACGAGCAGTACTTC. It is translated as CSALSGGPNSYEQYF.

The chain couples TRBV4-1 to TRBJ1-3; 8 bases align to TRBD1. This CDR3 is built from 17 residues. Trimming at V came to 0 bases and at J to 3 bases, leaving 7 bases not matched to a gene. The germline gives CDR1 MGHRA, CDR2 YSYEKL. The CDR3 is CASSQDLAGQGGNTIYF. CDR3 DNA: TGCGCCAGCAGCCAAGATCTGGCAGGACAGGGTGGAAACACCATATATTTT.

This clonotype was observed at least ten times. CDR3 sequence reads: CATSGGSSTDTQYF. In DNA form, the CDR3 reads TGTGCCACTAGCGGGGGCTCTAGCACAGATACGCAGTATTTT. The rearrangement joins TRBV9 to TRBJ2-3; 10 nucleotides agree with TRBD2. V was pared by 9 bases and J by 0 bases, with 4 bases of the junction left unmatched. CDR3 length: 14 amino acids. Germline CDR1 SGDLS, CDR2 YYNGEE.

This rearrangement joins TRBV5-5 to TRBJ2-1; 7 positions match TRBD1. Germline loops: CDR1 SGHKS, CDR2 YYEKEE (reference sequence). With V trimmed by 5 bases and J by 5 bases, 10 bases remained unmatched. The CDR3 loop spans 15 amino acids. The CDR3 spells CASSPRQGSNNEQFF. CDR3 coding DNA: TGTGCCAGCAGTCCTAGACAGGGATCTAACAATGAGCAGTTCTTC.

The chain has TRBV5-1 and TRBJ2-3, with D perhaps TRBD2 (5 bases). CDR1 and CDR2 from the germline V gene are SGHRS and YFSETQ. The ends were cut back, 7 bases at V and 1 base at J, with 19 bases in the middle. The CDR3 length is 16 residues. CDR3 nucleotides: TGCGCCAGCTACCGTCGCCCCGGTAGCGGCACAGATACGCAGTATTTT. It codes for CASYRRPGSGTDTQYF.

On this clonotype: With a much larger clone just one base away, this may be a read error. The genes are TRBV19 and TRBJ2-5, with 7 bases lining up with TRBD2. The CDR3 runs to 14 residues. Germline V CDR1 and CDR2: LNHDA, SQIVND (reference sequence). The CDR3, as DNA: TGTGCCAGTGGTATACTAGGACTAGAAGAGACCCAGTACTTC. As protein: CASGILGLEETQYF.

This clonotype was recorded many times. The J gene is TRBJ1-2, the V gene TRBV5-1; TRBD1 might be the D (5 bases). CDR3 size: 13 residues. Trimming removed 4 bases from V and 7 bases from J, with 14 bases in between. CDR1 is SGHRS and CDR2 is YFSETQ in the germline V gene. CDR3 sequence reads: CASSGHHSGGYTF. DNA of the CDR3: TGCGCCAGCAGCGGACACCACTCGGGTGGCTACACCTTC.

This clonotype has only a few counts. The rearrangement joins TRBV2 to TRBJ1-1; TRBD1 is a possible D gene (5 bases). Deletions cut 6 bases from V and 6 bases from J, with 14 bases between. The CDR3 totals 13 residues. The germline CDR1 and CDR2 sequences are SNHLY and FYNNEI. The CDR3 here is CASRGSLGAEAFF. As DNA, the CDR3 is TGTGCCAGCAGGGGATCATTGGGGGCTGAAGCTTTCTTT.

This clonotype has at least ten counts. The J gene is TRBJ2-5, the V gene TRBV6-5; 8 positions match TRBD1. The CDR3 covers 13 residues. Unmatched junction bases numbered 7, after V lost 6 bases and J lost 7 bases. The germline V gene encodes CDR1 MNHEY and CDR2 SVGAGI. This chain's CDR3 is CASSTDRVATQYF. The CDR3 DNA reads TGTGCCAGCAGCACGGACAGGGTGGCGACCCAGTACTTC.

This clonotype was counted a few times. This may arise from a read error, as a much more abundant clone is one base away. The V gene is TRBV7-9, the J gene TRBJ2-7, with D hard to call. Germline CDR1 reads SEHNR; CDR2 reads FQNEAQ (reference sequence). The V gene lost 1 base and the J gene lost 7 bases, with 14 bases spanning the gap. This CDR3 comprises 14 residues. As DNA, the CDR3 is TGTGCCAGCAGCTTAGAGGTTGGGTCTGGTGAGCAGTACTTC. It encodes CASSLEVGSGEQYF.

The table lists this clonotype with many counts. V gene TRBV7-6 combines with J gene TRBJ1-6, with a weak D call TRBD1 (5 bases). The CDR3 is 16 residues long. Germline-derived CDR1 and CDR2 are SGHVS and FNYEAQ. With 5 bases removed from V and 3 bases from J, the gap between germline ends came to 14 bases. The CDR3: CASSPRQSGYNSPLHF. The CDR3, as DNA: TGTGCCAGCAGCCCACGACAGAGTGGCTATAATTCACCCCTCCACTTT.